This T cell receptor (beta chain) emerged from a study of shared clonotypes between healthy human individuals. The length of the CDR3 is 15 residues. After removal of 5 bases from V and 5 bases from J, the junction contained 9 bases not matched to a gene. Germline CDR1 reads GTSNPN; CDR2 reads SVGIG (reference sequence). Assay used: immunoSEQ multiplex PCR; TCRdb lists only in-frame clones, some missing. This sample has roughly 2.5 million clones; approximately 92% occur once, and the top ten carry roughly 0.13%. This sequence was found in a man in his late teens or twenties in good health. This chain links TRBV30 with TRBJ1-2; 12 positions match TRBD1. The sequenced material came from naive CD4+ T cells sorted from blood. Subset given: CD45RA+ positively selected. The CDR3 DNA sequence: TGTGCCTGGGCCCCGGGACAGGGGGCGCTTTATGGCTACACCTTC. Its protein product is CAWAPGQGALYGYTF. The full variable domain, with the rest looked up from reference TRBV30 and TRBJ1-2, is SQTIHQWPATLVQPVGSPLSLECTVEGTSNPNLYWYRQAAGRGLQLLFYSVGIGQISSEVPQNLSASRPQDRQFILSSKKLLLSDSGFYLCAWAPGQGALYGYTFGSGTRLTVV.